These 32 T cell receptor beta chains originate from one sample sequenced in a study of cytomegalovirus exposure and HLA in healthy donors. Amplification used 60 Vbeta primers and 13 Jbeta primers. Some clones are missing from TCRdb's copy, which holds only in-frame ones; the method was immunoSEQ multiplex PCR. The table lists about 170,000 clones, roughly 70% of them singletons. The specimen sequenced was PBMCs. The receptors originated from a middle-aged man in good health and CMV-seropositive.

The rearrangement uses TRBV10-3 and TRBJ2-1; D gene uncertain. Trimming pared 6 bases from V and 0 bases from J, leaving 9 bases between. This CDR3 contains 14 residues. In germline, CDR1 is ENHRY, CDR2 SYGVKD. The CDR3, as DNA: TGTGCCATCAGCGGTTCTAGCTCCTACAATGAGCAGTTCTTC. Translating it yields CAISGSSSYNEQFF.

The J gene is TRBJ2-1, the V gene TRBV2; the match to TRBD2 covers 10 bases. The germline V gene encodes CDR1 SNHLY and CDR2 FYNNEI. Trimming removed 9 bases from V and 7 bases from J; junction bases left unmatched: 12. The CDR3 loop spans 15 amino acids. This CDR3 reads CARGWASGGGNEQFF. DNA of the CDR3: TGTGCCAGGGGTTGGGCTAGCGGGGGAGGGAATGAGCAGTTCTTC.

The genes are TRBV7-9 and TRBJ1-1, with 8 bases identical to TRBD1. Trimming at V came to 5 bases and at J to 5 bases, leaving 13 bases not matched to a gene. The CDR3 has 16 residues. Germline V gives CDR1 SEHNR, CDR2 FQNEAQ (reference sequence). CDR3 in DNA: TGTGCCAGCAGCCCCTCGCAGGGGGCAGGGAGAACTGAAGCTTTCTTT. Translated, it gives CASSPSQGAGRTEAFF.

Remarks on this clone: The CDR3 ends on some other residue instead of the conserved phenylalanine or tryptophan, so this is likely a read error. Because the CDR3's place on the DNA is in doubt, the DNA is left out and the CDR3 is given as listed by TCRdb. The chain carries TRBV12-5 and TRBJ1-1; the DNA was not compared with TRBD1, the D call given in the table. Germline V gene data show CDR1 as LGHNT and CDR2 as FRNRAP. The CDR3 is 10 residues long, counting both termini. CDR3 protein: CASGLVTGGE.

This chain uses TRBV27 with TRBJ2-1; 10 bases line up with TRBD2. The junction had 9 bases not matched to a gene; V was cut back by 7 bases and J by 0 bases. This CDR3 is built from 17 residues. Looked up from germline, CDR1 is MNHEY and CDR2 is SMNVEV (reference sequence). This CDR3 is CASTPGASGGSYNEQFF. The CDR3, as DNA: TGTGCCAGCACCCCGGGAGCTAGCGGGGGCTCCTACAATGAGCAGTTCTTC.

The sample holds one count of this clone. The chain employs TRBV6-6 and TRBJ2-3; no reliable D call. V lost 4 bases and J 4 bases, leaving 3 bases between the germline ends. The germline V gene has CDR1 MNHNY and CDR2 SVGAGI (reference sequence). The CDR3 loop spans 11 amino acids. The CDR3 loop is CASSSPDTQYF. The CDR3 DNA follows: TGTGCCAGCAGTTCTCCAGATACGCAGTATTTT.

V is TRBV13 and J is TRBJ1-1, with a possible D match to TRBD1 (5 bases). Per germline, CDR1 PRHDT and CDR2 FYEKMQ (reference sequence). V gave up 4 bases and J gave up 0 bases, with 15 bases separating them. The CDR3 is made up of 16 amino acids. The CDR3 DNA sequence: TGTGCCAGCAGCTCTACCGATTGGGGCTTGAACACTGAAGCTTTCTTT. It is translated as CASSSTDWGLNTEAFF.

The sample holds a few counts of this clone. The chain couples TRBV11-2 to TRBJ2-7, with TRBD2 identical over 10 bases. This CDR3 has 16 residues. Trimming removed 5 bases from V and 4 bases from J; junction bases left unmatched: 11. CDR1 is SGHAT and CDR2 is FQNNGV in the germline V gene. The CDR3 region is CASSPSGGAQRYEQYF. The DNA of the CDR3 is TGTGCCAGCAGCCCAAGCGGGGGGGCCCAGAGGTACGAGCAGTACTTC.

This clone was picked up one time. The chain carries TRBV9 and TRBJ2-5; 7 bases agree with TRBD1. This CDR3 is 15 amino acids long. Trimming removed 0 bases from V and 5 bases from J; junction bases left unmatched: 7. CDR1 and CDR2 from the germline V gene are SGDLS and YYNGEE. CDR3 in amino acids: CASSVVGGLVETQYF. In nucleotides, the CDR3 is TGTGCCAGCAGCGTAGTAGGGGGCCTTGTGGAGACCCAGTACTTC.

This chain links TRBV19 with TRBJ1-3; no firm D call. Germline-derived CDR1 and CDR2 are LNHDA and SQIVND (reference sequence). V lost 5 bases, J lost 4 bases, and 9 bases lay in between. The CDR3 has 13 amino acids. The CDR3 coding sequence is TGTGCCAGTAGTCCGCGGAACGGAAACACCATATATTTT. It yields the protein CASSPRNGNTIYF.

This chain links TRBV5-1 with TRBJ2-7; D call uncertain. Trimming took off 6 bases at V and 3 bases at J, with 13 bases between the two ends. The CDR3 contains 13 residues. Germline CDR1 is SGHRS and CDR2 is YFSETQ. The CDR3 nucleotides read TGCGCCAGCAACGAGAGGCCGGGCTACGAGCAGTACTTC. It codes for CASNERPGYEQYF.

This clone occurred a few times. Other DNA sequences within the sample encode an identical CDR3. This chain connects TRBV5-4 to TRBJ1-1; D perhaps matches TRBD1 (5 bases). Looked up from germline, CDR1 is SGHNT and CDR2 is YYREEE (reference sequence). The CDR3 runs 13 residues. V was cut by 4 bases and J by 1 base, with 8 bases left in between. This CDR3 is CASSRRENTEAFF. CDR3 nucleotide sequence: TGTGCCAGCAGCCGCAGGGAGAACACTGAAGCTTTCTTT.

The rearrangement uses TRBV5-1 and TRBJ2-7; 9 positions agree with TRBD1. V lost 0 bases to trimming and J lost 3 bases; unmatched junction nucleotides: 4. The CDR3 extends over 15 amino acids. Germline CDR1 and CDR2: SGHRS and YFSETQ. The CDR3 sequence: CASSLAGTGYYEQYF. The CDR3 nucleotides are TGCGCCAGCAGCTTGGCCGGGACAGGGTACTACGAGCAGTACTTC.

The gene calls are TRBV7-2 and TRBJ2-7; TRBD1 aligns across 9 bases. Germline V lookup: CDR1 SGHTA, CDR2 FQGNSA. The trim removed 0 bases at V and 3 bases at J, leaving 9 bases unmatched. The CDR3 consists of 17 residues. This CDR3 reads CASSLATQGAQLYEQYF. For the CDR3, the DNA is TGTGCCAGCAGCTTAGCGACACAGGGGGCGCAGCTCTACGAGCAGTACTTC.

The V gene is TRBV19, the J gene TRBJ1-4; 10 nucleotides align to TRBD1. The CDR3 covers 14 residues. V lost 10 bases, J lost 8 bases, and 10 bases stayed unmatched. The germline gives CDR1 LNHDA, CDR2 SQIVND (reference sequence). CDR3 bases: TGTGCCACCCGGGACAGGGGTTCGGGAGAAAAACTGTTTTTT. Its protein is CATRDRGSGEKLFF.

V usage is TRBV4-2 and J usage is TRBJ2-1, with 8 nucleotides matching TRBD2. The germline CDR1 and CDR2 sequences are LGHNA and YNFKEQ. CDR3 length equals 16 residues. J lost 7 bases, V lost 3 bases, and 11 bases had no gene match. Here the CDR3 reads CASSQVGGALGNEQFF. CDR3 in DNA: TGTGCCAGCAGCCAGGTCGGGGGGGCTCTCGGGAATGAGCAGTTCTTC.

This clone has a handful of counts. CDR3 residues: CASSQGHGSYEQYF. The DNA of the CDR3 is TGCGCCAGCAGCCAAGGCCATGGCAGCTACGAGCAGTACTTC. V and J are TRBV4-3 and TRBJ2-7; the D is unclear. This CDR3 is 14 amino acids long. The germline CDR1 and CDR2 sequences are LGHNA and YSLEER. V lost 1 base to trimming and J lost 3 bases, with 10 bases between them.

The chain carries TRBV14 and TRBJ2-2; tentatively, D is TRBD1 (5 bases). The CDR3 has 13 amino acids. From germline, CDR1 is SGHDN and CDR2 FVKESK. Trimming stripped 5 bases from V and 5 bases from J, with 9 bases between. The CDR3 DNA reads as TGTGCCAGCAGCGACTCAGGGACCGGGGAGCTGTTTTTT. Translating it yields CASSDSGTGELFF.

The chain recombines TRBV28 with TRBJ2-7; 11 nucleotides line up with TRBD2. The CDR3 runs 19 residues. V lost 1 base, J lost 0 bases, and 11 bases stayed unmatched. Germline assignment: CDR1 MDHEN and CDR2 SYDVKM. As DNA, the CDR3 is TGTGCCAGCAGTTTATATTGGGGCCCTAGCGGGGGGAGCTCCTACGAGCAGTACTTC. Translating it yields CASSLYWGPSGGSSYEQYF.

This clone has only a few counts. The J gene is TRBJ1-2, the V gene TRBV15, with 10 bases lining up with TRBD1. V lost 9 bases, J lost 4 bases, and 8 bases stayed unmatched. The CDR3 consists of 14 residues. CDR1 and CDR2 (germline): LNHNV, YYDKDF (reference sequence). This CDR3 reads CATEPGQGPYGYTF. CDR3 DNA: TGTGCCACTGAGCCGGGACAGGGGCCCTATGGCTACACCTTC.

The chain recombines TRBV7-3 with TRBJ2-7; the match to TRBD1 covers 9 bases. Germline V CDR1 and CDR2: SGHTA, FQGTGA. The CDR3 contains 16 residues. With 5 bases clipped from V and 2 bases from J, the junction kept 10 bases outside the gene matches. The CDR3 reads CASSPTRDRAPYEQYF. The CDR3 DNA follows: TGTGCCAGCAGCCCGACTCGGGACAGGGCTCCCTACGAGCAGTACTTC.

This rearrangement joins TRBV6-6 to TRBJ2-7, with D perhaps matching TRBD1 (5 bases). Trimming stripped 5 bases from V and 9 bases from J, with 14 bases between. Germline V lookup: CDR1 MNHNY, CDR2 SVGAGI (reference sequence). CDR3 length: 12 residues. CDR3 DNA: TGTGCCAGCAGTAGTAACCTAGGGGCGCAGTACTTC. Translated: CASSSNLGAQYF.

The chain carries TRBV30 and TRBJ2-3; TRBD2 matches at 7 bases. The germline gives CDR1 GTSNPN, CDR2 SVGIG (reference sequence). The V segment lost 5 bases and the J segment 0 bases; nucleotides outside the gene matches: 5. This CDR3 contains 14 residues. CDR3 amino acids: CAWSSGVSTDTQYF. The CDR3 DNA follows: TGTGCCTGGTCAAGCGGGGTCAGCACAGATACGCAGTATTTT.

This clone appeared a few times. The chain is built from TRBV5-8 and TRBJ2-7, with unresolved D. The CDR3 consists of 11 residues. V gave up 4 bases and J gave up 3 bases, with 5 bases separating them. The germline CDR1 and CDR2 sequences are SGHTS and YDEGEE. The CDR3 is CASSQYYEQYF. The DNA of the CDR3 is TGTGCCAGCAGCCAGTACTACGAGCAGTACTTC.

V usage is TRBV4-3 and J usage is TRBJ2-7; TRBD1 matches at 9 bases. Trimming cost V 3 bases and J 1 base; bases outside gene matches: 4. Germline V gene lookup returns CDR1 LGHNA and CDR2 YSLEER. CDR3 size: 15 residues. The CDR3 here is CASSQRTGDSYEQYF. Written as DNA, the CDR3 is TGCGCCAGCAGCCAGAGGACAGGGGATTCCTACGAGCAGTACTTC.

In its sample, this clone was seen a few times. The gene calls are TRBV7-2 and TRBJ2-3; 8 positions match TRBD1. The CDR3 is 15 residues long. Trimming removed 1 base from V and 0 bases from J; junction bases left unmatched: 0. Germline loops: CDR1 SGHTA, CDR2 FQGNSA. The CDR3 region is CASSLGTGSTDTQYF. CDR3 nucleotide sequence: TGTGCCAGCAGCTTAGGGACAGGGAGCACAGATACGCAGTATTTT.

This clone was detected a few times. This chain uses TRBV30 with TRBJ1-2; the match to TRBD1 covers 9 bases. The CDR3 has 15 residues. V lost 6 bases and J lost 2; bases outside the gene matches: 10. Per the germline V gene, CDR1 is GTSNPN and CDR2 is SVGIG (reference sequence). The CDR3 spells CACFRDRASNYGYTF. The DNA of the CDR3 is TGTGCCTGCTTTAGGGACAGGGCTTCCAACTATGGCTACACCTTC. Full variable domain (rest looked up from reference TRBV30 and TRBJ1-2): SQTIHQWPATLVQPVGSPLSLECTVEGTSNPNLYWYRQAAGRGLQLLFYSVGIGQISSEVPQNLSASRPQDRQFILSSKKLLLSDSGFYLCACFRDRASNYGYTFGSGTRLTVV.

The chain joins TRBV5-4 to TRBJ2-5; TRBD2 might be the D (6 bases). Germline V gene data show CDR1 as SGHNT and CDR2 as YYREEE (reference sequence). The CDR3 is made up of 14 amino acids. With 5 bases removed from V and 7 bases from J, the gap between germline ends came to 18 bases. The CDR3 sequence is CASSGGEPHGTQYF. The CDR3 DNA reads TGTGCCAGCAGTGGCGGGGAGCCCCATGGGACCCAGTACTTC. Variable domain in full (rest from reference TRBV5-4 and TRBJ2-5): ETGVTQSPTHLIKTRGQQVTLRCSSQSGHNTVSWYQQALGQGPQFIFQYYREEENGRGNFPPRFSGLQFPNYSSELNVNALELDDSALYLCASSGGEPHGTQYFGPGTRLLVL.

Written as DNA, the CDR3 is TGTGCTAGTGGTTTGCGACTAGCGGGGGTTCAGCACAATGAGCAGTTCTTC. This translates into CASGLRLAGVQHNEQFF. The rearrangement links TRBV12-5 to TRBJ2-1, with TRBD2 identical over 12 bases. CDR1 LGHNT and CDR2 FRNRAP come from the germline V gene. CDR3 length: 17 amino acids. V shed 2 bases and J 5 bases; nucleotides not matched to a gene: 7.

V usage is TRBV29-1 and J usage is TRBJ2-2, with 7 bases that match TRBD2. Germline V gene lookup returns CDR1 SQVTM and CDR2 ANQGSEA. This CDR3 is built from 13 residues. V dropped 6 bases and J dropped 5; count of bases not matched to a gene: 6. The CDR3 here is CSVQAGPTGELFF. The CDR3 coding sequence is TGCAGCGTACAAGCGGGGCCAACCGGGGAGCTGTTTTTT.

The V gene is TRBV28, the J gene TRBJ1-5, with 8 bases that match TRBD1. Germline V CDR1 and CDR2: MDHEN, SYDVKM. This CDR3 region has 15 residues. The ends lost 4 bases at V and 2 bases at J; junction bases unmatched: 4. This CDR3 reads CASSSGGAGNQPQHF. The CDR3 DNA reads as TGTGCCAGCAGTTCAGGGGGCGCCGGCAATCAGCCCCAGCATTTT. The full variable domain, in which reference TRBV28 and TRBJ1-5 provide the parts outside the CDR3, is DVKVTQSSRYLVKRTGEKVFLECVQDMDHENMFWYRQDPGLGLRLIYFSYDVKMKEKGDIPEGYSVSREKKERFSLILESASTNQTSMYLCASSSGGAGNQPQHFGDGTRLSIL.

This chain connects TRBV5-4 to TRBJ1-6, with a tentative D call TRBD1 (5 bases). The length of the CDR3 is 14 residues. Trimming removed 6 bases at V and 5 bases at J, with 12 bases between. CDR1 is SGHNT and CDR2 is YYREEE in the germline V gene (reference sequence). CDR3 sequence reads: CASTTGTDNSPLHF. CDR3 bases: TGTGCCAGCACCACCGGGACTGATAATTCACCCCTCCACTTT.